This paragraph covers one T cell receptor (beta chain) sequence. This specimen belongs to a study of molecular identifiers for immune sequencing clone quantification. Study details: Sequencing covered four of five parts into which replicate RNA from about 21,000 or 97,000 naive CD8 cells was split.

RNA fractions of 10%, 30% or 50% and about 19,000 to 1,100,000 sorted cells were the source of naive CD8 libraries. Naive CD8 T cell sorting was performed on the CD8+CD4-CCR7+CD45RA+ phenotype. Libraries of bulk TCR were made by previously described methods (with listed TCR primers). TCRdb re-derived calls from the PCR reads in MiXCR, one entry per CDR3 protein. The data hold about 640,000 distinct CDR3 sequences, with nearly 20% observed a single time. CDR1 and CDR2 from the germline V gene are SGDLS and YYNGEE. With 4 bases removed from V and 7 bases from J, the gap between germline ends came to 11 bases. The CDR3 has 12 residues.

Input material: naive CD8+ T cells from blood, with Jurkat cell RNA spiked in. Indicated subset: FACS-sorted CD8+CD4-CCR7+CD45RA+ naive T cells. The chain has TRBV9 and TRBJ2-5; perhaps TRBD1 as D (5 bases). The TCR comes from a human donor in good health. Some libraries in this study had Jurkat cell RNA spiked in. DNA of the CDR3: TGTGCCAGCAGCCCCCAAGGGGTGACCCAGTACTTC. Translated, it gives CASSPQGVTQYF. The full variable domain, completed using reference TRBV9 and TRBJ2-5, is DSGVTQTPKHLITATGQRVTLRCSPRSGDLSVYWYQQSLDQGLQFLIQYYNGEERAKGNILERFSAQQFPDLHSELNLSSLELGDSALYFCASSPQGVTQYFGPGTRLLVL.